In this sample, the clone carrying this TCR beta chain turned up a few times. Its target is unknown. A much bigger clone sits one base away, suggesting this may be a read error. This sample was included in a study of tumor-infiltrating lymphocytes in primary liver carcinoma. Unsorted bulk tissue (about 18-30 mg) underwent RNA and DNA co-extraction. Resecting the tumor surgically was how the patients' primary liver carcinoma was treated. General study points: Overlap between tumor regions exceeded overlap of tumor with adjacent tissue or blood.

The investigators made TCR beta cDNA from approximately 500 ng total RNA, using a constant-region primer. Each TCR beta library was derived from three nested multiplex PCR rounds that employed slightly modified ARM-PCR. With TRBV1-TRBV30 forward primers and a C-beta reverse primer, the first two PCR rounds were run for 10 to 11 cycles each. MiXCR, applied by TCRdb to the multiplex PCR reads, yields one record per CDR3 protein. The top ten clones hold about a tenth of a sample with more than 100,000 distinct CDR3 sequences, 55% to 75% of them seen once. The CDR3 runs to 13 residues. V was shortened by 1 base and J by 7 bases, with 13 bases between the two germline ends. Germline-derived CDR1 and CDR2 are SQVTM and ANQGSEA.

The sample was liver tumor tissue from sampling region 1. Subset of the sample: tumor region T1, superior pole. The clonotype was recovered from a woman aged 55-75 years with primary liver carcinoma and hepatitis B virus infection. The chain carries TRBV29-1 and TRBJ1-2; D may be TRBD1 (5 bases). The DNA for the CDR3 is TGCAGCGTTGAAGGTTGCAGGGCCGGTGGCTACACCTTC. It specifies CSVEGCRAGGYTF.